The rows below give T cell receptor beta chains drawn from one sample of a study of OX40 agonist ivuxolimab in advanced cancers. Sequenced by immunoSEQ multiplex PCR; TCRdb stores in-frame clones only, minus some. The table includes fewer than 85,000 clones, approximately 85% detected once. This specimen was CD4+ or CD8+ T cells sorted from blood, taken in a trial of the OX40 agonist ivuxolimab. These TCRs come from an adult with an advanced solid tumor such as melanoma, head and neck, liver or kidney cancer. CDR3s include the opening cysteine and the closing phenylalanine or tryptophan. Fields, in order: V gene, J gene, CDR3 protein.

>TRBV6-6|TRBJ1-1
CASRLASEAFF
>TRBV7-8|TRBJ2-7
CASSSRRLAAYEQYF
>TRBV6-5|TRBJ2-5
CASSIQGVLPETQYF
>TRBV15|TRBJ2-1
CATSRVSGQGDNEQFF
>TRBV18|TRBJ2-5
CASSDRRQETQYF
>TRBV28|TRBJ1-3
CASSFGGTSGNTIYF
>TRBV7-8|TRBJ1-5
CASSLGYRARAPSKQPQHF
>TRBV5-1|TRBJ2-7
CASSSGASGGSYEQYF
>TRBV7-8|TRBJ2-7
CASGSQGAYEQYF
>TRBV5-6|TRBJ1-4
CASSLNDRSLFF
>TRBV7-2|TRBJ1-6
CASSLAGTPTLHF
>TRBV18|TRBJ2-2
CASSPRIGMDTGELFF
>TRBV6-5|TRBJ2-2
CASSRQGVTGELFF
>TRBV7-9|TRBJ2-1
CASSWDRRGEQFF
>TRBV2|TRBJ2-7
CASIQSPGQGPYEQYF
>TRBV2|TRBJ2-3
CASSQLADTQYF